Shown below are 9 T cell receptor beta chains from a single sample sequenced in a study of T-cell reconstitution after alpha-beta-depleted transplantation in children. Unique molecular identifiers were incorporated when the TCRbeta library was constructed. TCRdb reanalysed the PCR reads using MiXCR and keeps one entry per CDR3 protein. This table holds 40,000 to 55,000 distinct CDR3 sequences, around 5.9% found once. Sample: PBMCs, mostly from graft donor cells, taken 60 days after TCRalphabeta/CD19-depleted stem cell transplant. Every receptor here comes from a female patient under 10 years old who had a stem cell transplant for aplastic anemia, so the T cells may come from the graft donor.

The chain carries TRBV28 and TRBJ2-3; no firm D call. Trimming took off 5 bases at V and 6 bases at J, with 6 bases between the two ends. Germline-derived CDR1 and CDR2 are MDHEN and SYDVKM. The length of the CDR3 is 11 residues. The chain's CDR3 is CASSTMDTQYF. As DNA, the CDR3 is TGTGCCAGCAGTACCATGGATACGCAGTATTTT.

This clonotype was recorded at least ten times. Here the CDR3 DNA reads TGCGCCAGCAGCTGGGGTTACGAGCAGTACTTC. It codes for CASSWGYEQYF. The rearrangement uses TRBV5-1 and TRBJ2-7, with D unresolved. Germline lookup yields CDR1 SGHRS and CDR2 YFSETQ. Trimming took off 3 bases at V and 4 bases at J, with 5 bases between the two ends. CDR3 size: 11 residues.

This clonotype has a handful of counts. This chain joins TRBV20-1 and TRBJ2-7, with TRBD2 matching over 11 bases. From germline, CDR1 is DFQATT and CDR2 SNEGSKA (reference sequence). The junction had 13 bases not matched to a gene; V was cut back by 4 bases and J by 5 bases. The CDR3 extends over 16 amino acids. CDR3 protein: CSAIGLAGGSLHEQYF. In DNA form, the CDR3 reads TGCAGTGCTATCGGGCTAGCGGGAGGCTCGTTGCACGAGCAGTACTTC.

At least ten counts were recorded for this clonotype. This chain uses TRBV20-1 with TRBJ1-5; D not resolved. This CDR3 has 12 residues. Trimming removed 2 bases at V and 4 bases at J, with 6 bases between. Germline V gene lookup returns CDR1 DFQATT and CDR2 SNEGSKA (reference sequence). The CDR3 loop is CSARSGNQPQHF. CDR3 DNA: TGCAGTGCTAGATCTGGGAATCAGCCCCAGCATTTT.

This clonotype was seen only a few times. V gene TRBV30 combines with J gene TRBJ1-5, with TRBD1 identical over 11 bases. The CDR3 has 15 amino acids. The V gene end was trimmed by 2 bases and the J gene end by 4 bases; junction bases not matched to a gene: 4. Germline-derived CDR1 and CDR2 are GTSNPN and SVGIG (reference sequence). The CDR3 nucleotides read TGTGCCTGGAGTCAGGGGACAGGGGGAAATCAGCCCCAGCATTTT. Translated: CAWSQGTGGNQPQHF.

This clonotype was counted at least ten times. The chain has TRBV7-2 and TRBJ2-5; tentatively, D is TRBD2 (5 bases). Germline V gene lookup returns CDR1 SGHTA and CDR2 FQGNSA. This CDR3 contains 15 residues. V lost 3 bases, J lost 5 bases, and 16 bases lay in between. CDR3 nucleotides: TGTGCCAGCAGCTTGGTTTGGAGCCCGGGGGAGACCCAGTACTTC. It translates to CASSLVWSPGETQYF. The full variable domain, completed using reference TRBV7-2 and TRBJ2-5, is GAGVSQSPSNKVTEKGKDVELRCDPISGHTALYWYRQSLGQGLEFLIYFQGNSAPDKSGLPSDRFSAERTGGSVSTLTIQRTQQEDSAVYLCASSLVWSPGETQYFGPGTRLLVL.

This clonotype was picked up many times. This chain links TRBV7-2 with TRBJ2-5; TRBD1 agrees at 7 bases. The J segment lost 4 bases and the V segment lost 7 bases, leaving 3 bases of the junction unmatched. CDR1 and CDR2 from the germline V gene are SGHTA and FQGNSA. CDR3 size: 12 residues. The CDR3 is CASTYRGETQYF. As DNA, the CDR3 is TGTGCCAGCACCTACAGGGGAGAGACCCAGTACTTC. Using reference TRBV7-2 and TRBJ2-5 for the parts outside the CDR3, the full variable domain is GAGVSQSPSNKVTEKGKDVELRCDPISGHTALYWYRQSLGQGLEFLIYFQGNSAPDKSGLPSDRFSAERTGGSVSTLTIQRTQQEDSAVYLCASTYRGETQYFGPGTRLLVL.

This clonotype came up many times. The chain links TRBV14 to TRBJ2-7; D is unresolved. Per the germline V gene, CDR1 is SGHDN and CDR2 is FVKESK. Trimming left V 4 bases short and J 3 bases short, with 7 bases between. CDR3 length: 12 residues. CDR3 region: CASSRSNYEQYF. CDR3 nucleotides: TGTGCCAGCAGCCGGAGTAACTACGAGCAGTACTTC.

The chain carries TRBV5-1 and TRBJ1-4; D is undetermined. Germline V gene data show CDR1 as SGHRS and CDR2 as YFSETQ. The CDR3 loop spans 14 amino acids. V shed 0 bases and J shed 3 bases, with 6 bases lying between them. The CDR3 DNA is TGCGCCAGCAGCTTGGGGGCCTCTAATGAAAAACTGTTTTTT. It yields the protein CASSLGASNEKLFF.